These T cell receptor beta chains were read from a single sample in a study of cytotoxic CD8 clonotypes in ibrutinib-treated CLL. Libraries were prepared by immunoSEQ multiplex PCR; TCRdb keeps only in-frame clonotypes and omits some of them. The sample consists of 300,000 or so clones, 67% of them appearing once. Sequenced here: PBMCs, sampled after 36 months of ibrutinib treatment. The receptor set was obtained from a human donor with chronic lymphocytic leukemia. Each CDR3 is given with its conserved first and last residue.

TRBV9,15,TRBJ1-2,CASSPGSRENYGYTF
TRBV9,11,TRBJ1-3,CASSRGNTIYF
TRBV5-1,14,TRBJ1-5,CASSLGGGNQPQHF
TRBV16,17,TRBJ2-1,CASSQYGSGSSYNEQFF
TRBV5-8,12,TRBJ2-7,CASSRYSYEQYF
TRBV7-2,14,TRBJ2-1,CASSLVGGRGEQFF
TRBV27,16,TRBJ2-7,CASSLSLGLPIYEQYF
TRBV29-1,11,TRBJ2-5,CSVEDPETQYF
TRBV6-1,14,TRBJ2-7,CASGFYSGRGEQYF
TRBV7-3,15,TRBJ2-3,CASSPSSGLQNTQYF
TRBV7-2,16,TRBJ2-3,CASSFKLAGGTDTQYF
TRBV29-1,13,TRBJ2-1,CSHSQGPYNEQFF
TRBV7-7,16,TRBJ2-5,CASSLVGLAGVETQYF
TRBV7-2,16,TRBJ2-1,CASSGGLAGGGNEQFF
TRBV7-2,11,TRBJ2-3,CASSPGITQYF
TRBV11-2,17,TRBJ2-6,CASNRGPTPSGANVLTF
TRBV11-2,16,TRBJ2-7,CASSKPGLAGVNEQYF
TRBV5-1,14,TRBJ1-4,CASSRRGIGEKLFF
TRBV14,12,TRBJ1-2,CASSQVRGGYTF